The clone carrying this T cell receptor beta chain was observed a handful of times. The data are from a study of shared clonotypes between healthy human individuals. Sorted subsets were amplified in replicate PCRs using around 200 ng DNA, 30,000 to 35,000 T cell genomes. Repertoires were generated with immunoSEQ multiplex PCR, while TCRdb's copy carries only in-frame clones and drops some. Of around 700,000 clones listed, around 72% are singletons. This CDR3 has 13 residues. Per germline, CDR1 LNHDA and CDR2 SQIVND (reference sequence). With V trimmed by 6 bases and J by 6 bases, 3 bases remained unmatched.

Sequenced input: memory CD4+ T cells sorted from blood. Sample subset: CD45RA-negative fraction. The chain has TRBV19 and TRBJ1-1, with 11 bases lining up with TRBD1. This receptor was taken from a woman in her 30s in good health. In DNA form, the CDR3 reads TGTGCCAGTAGGGGACAGGGGGTGGCTGAAGCTTTCTTT. Protein product: CASRGQGVAEAFF.